This T cell receptor (beta chain) was captured in a study of blood T cells in healthy people across ages (dated by TCRdb to the mid-2010s). Notes on the research overall: In model experiments, template switching captured roughly one uniquely barcoded TCR beta cDNA molecule for every two T cells. Age-related changes in TCR beta repertoire diversity were measured in the study by deep sequencing normalized with unique cDNA molecular identifiers. Donors were grouped into four age groups: young (average roughly 15 years), middle-aged (39), aged (62) and long-lived (approximately 81). Donors of different ages were randomly distributed across sequencing lanes to avoid experimental bias. Two additional independent replicas of 1 million unique cDNA reads from the same blood draw were analyzed for two donors (one aged 18 to 30 and one aged 80 or older).

Points the paper makes about the study in general: Estimates of total diversity based on one million sequenced T cells were regarded as lower bounds and as underestimates. As age increased, observed TCR beta diversity per million T cells dropped in a roughly linear way, and a significant reduction was already evident by age 40. Compared with the aged group, the long-lived group had more naive CD4+ T cells, fewer expanded clones and increased TCR diversity, a pattern suggesting age selection. There was a strong correlation between observed TCR beta diversity and the percentage of naive T cells measured by flow cytometry. Because the CMV infection status of the donors was unknown, age-related changes in expanded clonotypes may potentially have been confounded. Because profiling used bulk unsorted PBMCs, naive and antigen-experienced compartments could not be compared conclusively.

The library was built by means of 5' RACE. The sequencing machine was an Illumina HiSeq 2500. A second PCR of about 6 to 12 cycles was run with a J-beta primer mix and a sample-barcoded 5' primer. A unique molecular identifier was introduced onto each TCR beta cDNA molecule by a template-switch 5' adaptor carrying 12 random nucleotides. Each sample yielded at least 2.5 million CDR3-containing paired-end reads. The Mint cDNA synthesis kit, primed by a TRBC-specific oligonucleotide, was used to synthesize first-strand cDNA from all RNA. After uracil-DNA glycosylase treatment, a first 18-cycle PCR used universal primers M1SS and BC2_uni_R on all cDNA. As for the original processing: For normalization, 1 million high-quality reads were randomly selected from each sample, with every read carrying a distinct molecular identifier. Instead of being binned into consensus sequences, reads that shared molecular identifiers were thrown out. MiTCR, with a Q25 quality threshold and the strictest error-elimination algorithm, was used for CDR3 identification, clonotype clustering and error correction. Lower-bound total TCR beta diversity was estimated with a nonparametric unseen species model using Euler transformation. TCRdb trimmed public reads at Q25 via fastp, called clones via MiXCR and kept in-frame beta chains. Each entry is one CDR3 protein sequence, shown with its most common DNA and genes. The V and J calls follow TCRdb's processing rather than the paper's. The sample data list more than 1.4 million distinct CDR3 sequences, and about 43% of these were observed just once. The top ten hold 7.9% of the sample.

For this clonotype: This receptor's antigen is unknown. No much larger clone exists at a distance of one base, and base qualities are not known.

V lost 0 bases and J lost 0 bases; the stretch between them is 12 bases long. Via the germline V gene (reference sequence), CDR1 is GTSNPN and CDR2 SVGIG. Including cysteine and phenylalanine, the CDR3 has 16 amino acids. Only the CDR3 DNA stays, 48 bases, in frame from base 1. The roughly 39 donors, aged about 6 to 100 years, were systemically healthy Caucasian individuals from Russia. Ten milliliters of peripheral blood were drawn from each donor into EDTA-treated Vacutainer tubes. Ficoll-Paque density-gradient centrifugation was used to isolate PBMCs, with at least 7 million obtained per sample. Trizol reagent was used to extract total RNA from PBMCs, with at least 5.5 micrograms per sample. Naive CD45RAhigh/CD27high T cell percentages were measured by flow cytometry on a PBMC aliquot from every donor.

The sample taken for sequencing was blood. The chain uses TRBV30 and TRBJ1-5; a confident D gene designation cannot be given. The TCR was taken from a woman aged 18-29 years in good health. The DNA sequence follows: TGTGCCTGGAGTGTAGGGTCGAAGTATAGCAATCAGCCCCAGCATTTT. Translated, it gives CAWSVGSKYSNQPQHF.